These 5 T cell receptor beta chains were sequenced from one sample in a study of cytotoxic CD8 clonotypes in ibrutinib-treated CLL. Clones were read by immunoSEQ multiplex PCR, and TCRdb kept only the in-frame ones, dropping some. The profile shows approximately 190,000 clones, just under 80% of them singletons. Sequenced material: PBMCs, taken after 12 months of ibrutinib treatment. All receptors come from a human donor with chronic lymphocytic leukemia.

The rearrangement uses TRBV5-1 and TRBJ2-3; 7 bases agree with TRBD2. In germline, CDR1 is SGHRS, CDR2 YFSETQ. V gave up 6 bases and J gave up 2 bases; unmatched junction bases: 6. The CDR3 contains 14 residues. This CDR3 is CASTRLAATDTQYF. CDR3 in DNA: TGCGCCAGCACAAGACTAGCAGCCACAGATACGCAGTATTTT. Drawing the rest from reference TRBV5-1 and TRBJ2-3, the complete variable domain is KAGVTQTPRYLIKTRGQQVTLSCSPISGHRSVSWYQQTPGQGLQFLFEYFSETQRNKGNFPGRFSGRQFSNSRSEMNVSTLELGDSALYLCASTRLAATDTQYFGPGTRLTVL.

The rearrangement links TRBV6-1 to TRBJ1-2; D may be TRBD1 (5 bases). CDR3 size: 14 residues. Germline V gene lookup returns CDR1 MNHNS and CDR2 SASEGT. Deletions cut 3 bases from V and 3 bases from J, with 11 bases between. The CDR3 DNA reads TGTGCCAGCAGTGATTCAGGGCCCGACTATGGCTACACCTTC. Translated: CASSDSGPDYGYTF.

The V gene is TRBV9, the J gene TRBJ1-1; no reliable D call. The CDR3 is 13 amino acids. Trimming took off 7 bases at V and 0 bases at J, with 10 bases between the two ends. Germline V gene sequence: CDR1 SGDLS, CDR2 YYNGEE. For the CDR3, the DNA is TGTGCCAGCGGTGAGCAGATGAACACTGAAGCTTTCTTT. Amino acid sequence: CASGEQMNTEAFF.

V is TRBV18 and J is TRBJ2-7; no clear D. Germline CDR1 is KGHSH and CDR2 is LQKENI. This CDR3 is 16 amino acids long. V was clipped by 2 bases and J by 9 bases, with 23 bases between them. The CDR3 spells CASSPISSGSLRRQYF. CDR3 nucleotide sequence: TGTGCCAGCTCACCAATATCTTCGGGCAGCTTACGACGGCAGTACTTC. The full variable domain, rest sourced from reference TRBV18 and TRBJ2-7, is NAGVMQNPRHLVRRRGQEARLRCSPMKGHSHVYWYRQLPEEGLKFMVYLQKENIIDESGMPKERFSAEFPKEGPSILRIQQVVRGDSAAYFCASSPISSGSLRRQYFGPGTRLTVT.

The chain recombines TRBV5-1 with TRBJ2-1; TRBD2 might be the D (5 bases). Per the germline V gene, CDR1 is SGHRS and CDR2 is YFSETQ. This CDR3 contains 13 residues. V shed 7 bases and J shed 1 base, with 9 bases lying between them. The CDR3 region is CASGRGSYNEQFF. The CDR3 DNA reads TGCGCCAGCGGCCGGGGTTCCTACAATGAGCAGTTCTTC.